The 18 T cell receptor beta chains below come from one sample, sequenced in a study of regulatory T cells in long-lasting Graves disease. For TCR beta, libraries came from iRepertoire HTBI primers and Arm-PCR of CDR3 regions. From the multiplex PCR reads, TCRdb called clonotypes with MiXCR, one entry per CDR3 protein. Seen here are about 290,000 distinct CDR3 sequences, roughly 21% observed once, and the top ten hold about 56%. Time point in this sample: persistent/refractory GD, antithyroid drugs over 5 years with positive TRAb. PBMC-derived RNA was used for the TCR library. Material: peripheral blood mononuclear cells (PBMCs), obtained when the disease was refractory, from a patient treated with antithyroid drugs. The receptors were sampled from a female donor with Graves disease.

The table lists this clonotype with many counts. This chain connects TRBV28 to TRBJ2-7; D is unresolved. This CDR3 comprises 15 residues. Germline values: CDR1 MDHEN, CDR2 SYDVKM. V lost 3 bases and J 7 bases, leaving 19 bases between the germline ends. In DNA form, the CDR3 reads TGTGCCAGCAGTTTTGGATCGGCCATCCTTACGGAGCAGTACTTC. This translates into CASSFGSAILTEQYF.

The table lists this clonotype with many counts. This chain connects TRBV12-3 or TRBV12-4 to TRBJ2-5; TRBD2 agrees at 7 bases. V lost 1 base and J lost 0; bases outside the gene matches: 5. This CDR3 has 16 residues. CDR3 residues: CASSLGIAGNQETQYF. The CDR3 DNA follows: TGTGCCAGCAGTTTAGGGATAGCGGGCAACCAAGAGACCCAGTACTTC.

V is TRBV6-5 and J is TRBJ1-2; perhaps TRBD1 as D (5 bases). Germline values: CDR1 MNHEY, CDR2 SVGAGI. V was cut by 0 bases and J by 4 bases, with 12 bases left in between. This CDR3 region has 15 residues. The DNA for the CDR3 is TGTGCCAGCAGTTACTCGACGGGGGTGCGCTATGGCTACACCTTC. The encoded protein is CASSYSTGVRYGYTF.

Here the CDR3 reads CASSLDRGISGYTF. CDR3 in DNA: TGTGCCAGCAGTTTAGACCGGGGTATCAGTGGCTACACCTTC. The chain recombines TRBV12-3 or TRBV12-4 with TRBJ1-2; D gene ambiguous. This CDR3 is built from 14 residues. The ends were cut back, 1 base at V and 7 bases at J, with 13 bases in the middle.

In this sample, this clonotype turned up many times. The chain employs TRBV6-1 and TRBJ1-2; 7 nucleotides align to TRBD1. Germline V lookup: CDR1 MNHNS, CDR2 SASEGT. V was clipped by 10 bases and J by 4 bases; unmatched bases: 12. The CDR3 has 14 amino acids. CDR3 amino acids: CATSKGQIIYGYTF. The CDR3, as DNA: TGTGCCACCTCCAAGGGACAGATAATCTATGGCTACACCTTC.

This clonotype was picked up a small number of times. The chain has TRBV14 and TRBJ1-1, with 7 bases identical to TRBD1. The CDR3 spans 15 residues. J lost 1 base, V lost 4 bases, and 6 bases had no gene match. Germline V CDR1 and CDR2: SGHDN, FVKESK. The CDR3 region is CASSLRGRGNTEAFF. The CDR3, as DNA: TGTGCCAGCAGCCTCAGGGGGAGAGGGAACACTGAAGCTTTCTTT.

This clonotype occurred a few times. V gene TRBV7-9 combines with J gene TRBJ1-4, with 9 nucleotides matching TRBD1. Germline lookup yields CDR1 SEHNR and CDR2 FQNEAQ (reference sequence). The CDR3 runs to 15 residues. The V segment lost 5 bases and the J segment 8 bases; nucleotides outside the gene matches: 9. This CDR3 reads CASSPVTGGFEKLFF. CDR3 bases: TGTGCCAGCAGCCCCGTAACAGGGGGCTTCGAAAAACTGTTTTTT.

This clonotype was observed many times. The chain is built from TRBV29-1 and TRBJ1-1; weak D call: TRBD1 (6 bases). Trimming took 6 bases from V and 6 from J, leaving 17 bases between them. Germline V gene sequence: CDR1 SQVTM, CDR2 ANQGSEA. The CDR3 runs 13 residues. CDR3 nucleotides: TGCAGCGTAAGACAGGTGCAAGGAGCTGAAGCTTTCTTT. Amino acids: CSVRQVQGAEAFF.

This clonotype was seen a handful of times. The chain is built from TRBV9 and TRBJ1-1; D is possibly TRBD1 (5 bases). In germline, CDR1 is SGDLS, CDR2 YYNGEE. The CDR3 loop spans 14 amino acids. The germline V and J ends were trimmed by 7 bases and 1 base, with 14 bases remaining between them. The CDR3 DNA follows: TGTGCCAGCGGGGCAGGGAGTGGGAACACTGAAGCTTTCTTT. It encodes CASGAGSGNTEAFF.

This clonotype was observed a few times. The chain links TRBV14 to TRBJ2-7; TRBD1 is a possible D gene (6 bases). Trimming removed 5 bases at V and 4 bases at J, with 18 bases between. Germline loops: CDR1 SGHDN, CDR2 FVKESK. The CDR3 runs 15 residues. The CDR3 region has the DNA TGTGCCAGCAGCTCAGTCAGGGGAGCCGTTTACGAGCAGTACTTC. This encodes CASSSVRGAVYEQYF.

The chain links TRBV19 to TRBJ2-2; D is unclear. There are 14 residues in the CDR3. Trimming removed 5 bases at V and 0 bases at J, with 7 bases between. Germline V gives CDR1 LNHDA, CDR2 SQIVND (reference sequence). The CDR3 DNA is TGTGCCAGTAGTTATGAAGCGAACACCGGGGAGCTGTTTTTT. This translates into CASSYEANTGELFF. Full variable domain (outside the CDR3, taken from reference TRBV19 and TRBJ2-2): DGGITQSPKYLFRKEGQNVTLSCEQNLNHDAMYWYRQDPGQGLRLIYYSQIVNDFQKGDIAEGYSVSREKKESFPLTVTSAQKNPTAFYLCASSYEANTGELFFGEGSRLTVL.

The chain links TRBV29-1 to TRBJ2-5; tentative D call: TRBD1 (5 bases). With 7 bases removed from V and 1 base from J, the gap between germline ends came to 13 bases. Looked up from germline, CDR1 is SQVTM and CDR2 is ANQGSEA. CDR3 length: 13 amino acids. CDR3 bases: TGCAGCGCATCAGGGCTGTTCCAAGAGACCCAGTACTTC. This codes for CSASGLFQETQYF.

In this sample, this clonotype turned up many times. The J gene is TRBJ2-7, the V gene TRBV20-1; D unclear. The V end was cut by 6 bases, the J end by 1 base, with 16 bases between. The germline CDR1 and CDR2 sequences are DFQATT and SNEGSKA (reference sequence). This CDR3 is 14 amino acids long. In DNA, the CDR3 is TGCAGTGCAACCTTGGGTGGGGTTTCCTACGAGCAGTACTTC. Protein sequence: CSATLGGVSYEQYF.

This clonotype was found many times. The V and J genes are TRBV19 and TRBJ1-5; D might be TRBD1 (6 bases). The CDR3 runs 15 residues. Trimming took 2 bases from V and 5 from J, leaving 13 bases between them. Looked up from germline, CDR1 is LNHDA and CDR2 is SQIVND (reference sequence). CDR3 DNA sequence: TGTGCCAGTAGTATAACCGGGGGCGCGGATCAGCCCCAGCATTTT. Residues: CASSITGGADQPQHF.

This clonotype was detected a few times. The CDR3 DNA sequence: TGTGCCAGCAGTACCCGGACAGGGACAGAGACCCAGTACTTC. Protein sequence: CASSTRTGTETQYF. The chain uses TRBV6-1 and TRBJ2-5; 8 nucleotides match TRBD1. There are 14 residues in the CDR3. Germline V gene lookup returns CDR1 MNHNS and CDR2 SASEGT. V was clipped by 5 bases and J by 4 bases; unmatched bases: 6.

In its sample, this clonotype was seen many times. V gene TRBV6-2 or TRBV6-3 combines with J gene TRBJ1-4, with D maybe TRBD1 (6 bases). CDR1 is MNHEY, CDR2 SVGEGT, per germline. Trimming left V 5 bases short and J 8 bases short, with 12 bases between. CDR3 length: 13 amino acids. Written as DNA, the CDR3 is TGTGCCAGCAGTGTCACAGGGAAGGAAAAACTGTTTTTT. This sequence encodes CASSVTGKEKLFF.

This clonotype came up many times. The gene calls are TRBV28 and TRBJ2-2, with TRBD1 matching over 11 bases. Trimming at V came to 7 bases and at J to 3 bases, leaving 7 bases not matched to a gene. Germline V gene data show CDR1 as MDHEN and CDR2 as SYDVKM. The CDR3 loop spans 16 amino acids. The CDR3 spells CASNPDRGHDTGELFF. The CDR3 region has the DNA TGTGCCAGCAATCCGGACAGGGGGCATGACACCGGGGAGCTGTTTTTT.

In regard to this clonotype: A much more abundant neighbour one base away suggests this may be a read error. The V gene is TRBV30, the J gene TRBJ1-1; D not certain. Trimming stripped 5 bases from V and 7 bases from J, with 11 bases between. Germline CDR1 is GTSNPN and CDR2 is SVGIG (reference sequence). This CDR3 is 11 amino acids long. The CDR3 DNA is TGTGCCTGGGCGACCGATTTTGAAGCTTTCTTT. It specifies CAWATDFEAFF.